This is a list of T cell receptor beta chains from one sample in a study of Ad26.COV2.S vaccination and SARS-CoV-2 variants. Libraries were prepared by immunoSEQ multiplex PCR; TCRdb keeps only in-frame clonotypes and omits some of them. The table has about 410,000 clones, approximately 91% seen once. The sequenced sample was peripheral blood, obtained in a trial of Ad26.COV2.S vaccine versus placebo. Source of these receptors: a person aged 18-65 years who received the Ad26.COV2.S COVID-19 vaccine or a placebo. The CDR3 runs from the conserved cysteine through the conserved F or W. A D gene is named only where the DNA matches it firmly. Size is omitted from some rows. Given values are once, few, many or a class for expanded clones.

j_call	d_call	v_call	clone_size	cdr3_length	cdr3_nt	cdr3_aa
TRBJ2-7	TRBD1	TRBV27	NA	14	TGTGCCAGCAGTCCCCGCCAGGGGGCCTACGAGCAGTACTTC	CASSPRQGAYEQYF
TRBJ1-5	NA	TRBV4-1	NA	14	TGCGCCAGCAGTAGCAGGGAGCGCAATCAGCCCCAGCATTTT	CASSSRERNQPQHF
TRBJ2-7	TRBD1	TRBV10-3	NA	16	TGTGCCACTAGGACAGGGGGCGACTCGTTCCTCTTTGAGCAGTACTTC	CATRTGGDSFLFEQYF
TRBJ1-6	NA	TRBV5-5	NA	16	TGTGCCAGCAGCTTGGAGGGGGGGAGAAGTAATTCACCCCTCCACTTT	CASSLEGGRSNSPLHF
TRBJ1-2	NA	TRBV24-1	NA	13	TGTGCCACCAGTGAGGCCACAGGGTGGGGCTACACCTTC	CATSEATGWGYTF
TRBJ2-5	TRBD1	TRBV19	few	14	TGTGCCAGTAGTACCACAGGGGGTTCGCAGACCCAGTACTTC	CASSTTGGSQTQYF
TRBJ1-6	NA	TRBV15	NA	15	TGTGCCACCAGCAGAGGGGCCCGCCAGGGTTCACCCCTCCACTTT	CATSRGARQGSPLHF
TRBJ1-3	NA	TRBV11-2	NA	16	TGTGCCAGCAGCCCCTGGGACACGAGCTCTGGAAACACCATATATTTT	CASSPWDTSSGNTIYF
TRBJ1-2	NA	TRBV5-1	NA	15	TGCGCCAGCAGCTTGGAATGGGGAGCTAACTATGGCTACACCTTC	CASSLEWGANYGYTF
TRBJ1-6	NA	TRBV6-6	NA	17	TGTGCCAGCAGTCTTACTCAGGGGCTTTACTATAATTCACCCCTCCACTTT	CASSLTQGLYYNSPLHF
TRBJ1-2	NA	TRBV7-8	NA	14	TGTGCCAGCAGCGTTAGAGAAGGGACGAATGGCTACACCTTC	CASSVREGTNGYTF
TRBJ1-1	NA	TRBV11-2	NA	15	TGTGCCAGCAGCCCCCGGGGGCGGGAGGACACTGAAGCTTTCTTT	CASSPRGREDTEAFF
TRBJ1-2	TRBD1	TRBV7-9	few	14	TGTGCCAGCAGCGAGGGACAGGGGCCCTATGGCTACACCTTC	CASSEGQGPYGYTF
TRBJ1-1	NA	TRBV10-3	NA	13	TGTGCCATCAGTGAGTTAGCAGGCACTGAAGCTTTCTTT	CAISELAGTEAFF
TRBJ2-7	NA	TRBV10-2	NA	13	TGCGCCAGCGGAATCCTGAGCTCCTACGAGCAGTACTTC	CASGILSSYEQYF
TRBJ1-1	NA	TRBV6-6	once	15	TGTGCCAGCAGTTACTATGGGACCATGGGAACTGAAGCTTTCTTT	CASSYYGTMGTEAFF
TRBJ2-7	NA	TRBV7-6	NA	13	TGTGCCAGCAGCCCCGGGAAGGCGGACGAGCAGTACTTC	CASSPGKADEQYF
TRBJ1-1	TRBD1	TRBV6-5	few	13	TGTGCCAGCCAGGGGGCTGACGTCTCTGAAGCTTTCTTT	CASQGADVSEAFF
TRBJ1-6	TRBD1	TRBV4-1	NA	14	TGCGCCAGCAGCCGGACAGGGGGTAATTCACCCCTCCACTTT	CASSRTGGNSPLHF
TRBJ2-1	TRBD1	TRBV6-5	NA	13	TGTGCCAGCAGTCTGGGACAGGGCCATGAGCAGTTCTTC	CASSLGQGHEQFF
TRBJ2-5	NA	TRBV20-1	NA	11	TGCAGTGCTAGAAATGAGAAGACCCAGTACTTC	CSARNEKTQYF
TRBJ2-5	TRBD2	TRBV4-3	NA	16	TGCGCCAGCAGCCAAGAACTAGCGGGGGGGCTGGAGACCCAGTACTTC	CASSQELAGGLETQYF
TRBJ2-2	TRBD2	TRBV9	NA	15	TGTGCCAGCAGCGTAGTTCCGGGGGGCACCGGGGAGCTGTTTTTT	CASSVVPGGTGELFF
TRBJ2-1	NA	TRBV12-3/TRBV12-4	NA	12	TGTGCCAGCACCCAGAACTACAATGAGCAGTTCTTC	CASTQNYNEQFF
TRBJ1-1	NA	TRBV11-2	few	10	TGTGCCAGCGACCCGGGACGCCCTTTCTTT	CASDPGRPFF
TRBJ2-7	NA	TRBV6-5	NA	12	TGTGCCAGCAGGGAGAGACAGGAAAAGCAGTACTTC	CASRERQEKQYF
TRBJ1-2	NA	TRBV9	NA	13	TGTGCCAGCAGCCCCCAGGCGGACTATGGCTACACCTTC	CASSPQADYGYTF
TRBJ2-7	NA	TRBV6-2/TRBV6-3	NA	14	TGTGCCAGCAGTTACGGGTTGAATGACTACGAGCAGTACTTC	CASSYGLNDYEQYF
TRBJ2-5	TRBD2	TRBV3-1/TRBV3-2	NA	16	TGTGCCAGCAGCCAAGATGCTAGCGGGGCGCAAGAGACCCAGTACTTC	CASSQDASGAQETQYF
TRBJ1-2	NA	TRBV7-8	NA	12	TGTGCCAGCAGCTTAGGGGGTCTTGGCTACACCTTC	CASSLGGLGYTF
TRBJ2-7	NA	TRBV11-2	many	16	TGTGCCAGCAGCTTAGTCTCGGGACGGTTCCGGTACGAGCAGTACTTC	CASSLVSGRFRYEQYF
TRBJ2-3	NA	TRBV20-1	once	11	TGCAGTGCTAGAGAGTTGGCGACGCAGTATTTT	CSARELATQYF
TRBJ2-3	TRBD2	TRBV5-4	NA	15	TGTGCCAGCAGCTTTCCTAGCGGGGGCACAGATACGCAGTATTTT	CASSFPSGGTDTQYF
TRBJ2-5	TRBD1	TRBV24-1	NA	16	TGTGCCACCAGTGACGTCTACAGGGGGGTCCAAGAGACCCAGTACTTC	CATSDVYRGVQETQYF
TRBJ1-6	NA	TRBV2	NA	19	TGTGCCAGCGGGGGACCCCACGGGGCCGCGACAGCCGAAAATTCACCCCTCCACTTT	CASGGPHGAATAENSPLHF
TRBJ1-1	TRBD1	TRBV7-2	NA	13	TGTGCCAGCAGCTTCGGACAGGGGACCGAAGCTTTCTTT	CASSFGQGTEAFF
TRBJ1-5	TRBD1	TRBV6-5	NA	13	TGTGCCAGCAGTCAGGGGGCGCGACAGCCCCAGCATTTT	CASSQGARQPQHF
TRBJ1-5	NA	TRBV6-5	NA	14	TGTGCCAGCAGTACTGGCCGTAGCAATCAGCCCCAGCATTTT	CASSTGRSNQPQHF
TRBJ2-5	NA	TRBV30	NA	11	TGTGCCTGGACTAGAGGCGAGACCCAGTACTTC	CAWTRGETQYF
TRBJ2-5	NA	TRBV19	once	14	TGTGCCAGTAGTATAGATCCCACGGGGGAGACCCAGTACTTC	CASSIDPTGETQYF
TRBJ2-1	TRBD2	TRBV4-2	once	16	TGTGCCAGCAGCCAAGCGAGACTAGCGGGGGGGAATGAGCAGTTCTTC	CASSQARLAGGNEQFF
TRBJ1-6	TRBD1	TRBV10-2	NA	11	TGCGCCAGCAGTTACAGGGGGTCGTTCCACTTT	CASSYRGSFHF
TRBJ1-6	TRBD1	TRBV4-1	NA	16	TGCGCCAGCAGCCACGGGTTACAGGGGGTGACGACACCCCTCCACTTT	CASSHGLQGVTTPLHF
TRBJ1-1	NA	TRBV15	NA	19	TGTGCCACCAGCAGAGTGGCGGGTTGGAGCGGAGACGGCGACACTGAAGCTTTCTTT	CATSRVAGWSGDGDTEAFF
TRBJ2-7	NA	TRBV6-4	NA	13	TGTGCCAGCGCGGGACACTTTTGGGGAGAGCAGTACTTC	CASAGHFWGEQYF
TRBJ2-4	NA	TRBV7-9	NA	15	TGTGCCAGCAGCTTGTCATCCATAGCCAAAAACATTCAGTACTTC	CASSLSSIAKNIQYF
TRBJ2-5	NA	TRBV7-8	NA	16	TGTGCCAGCAGCAAAGTCAGACTAGTTGGGGTTGAGACCCAGTACTTC	CASSKVRLVGVETQYF
TRBJ1-5	TRBD1	TRBV6-5	NA	15	TGTGCCAGCAGTGACTCAGGGGGCGGGAATCAGCCCCAGCATTTT	CASSDSGGGNQPQHF
TRBJ2-7	NA	TRBV6-2/TRBV6-3	NA	14	TGTGCCAGCAGTTACAAGTTAAGCCTCTACGAGCAGTACTTC	CASSYKLSLYEQYF
TRBJ2-5	NA	TRBV6-5	NA	13	TGTGCCAGCTGTCAGGGTCTTGGAGAGACCCAGTACTTC	CASCQGLGETQYF
TRBJ2-3	NA	TRBV9	once	15	TGTGCCAGCAGCGTTTCCTCGCGAGGCACAGATACGCAGTATTTT	CASSVSSRGTDTQYF
TRBJ1-2	TRBD1	TRBV3-1/TRBV3-2	few	15	TGTGCCAGCAGCCAAGATGCCCTGGGACAGGGGGGCGTCACCTTC	CASSQDALGQGGVTF
TRBJ2-5	NA	TRBV5-1	NA	11	TGCGCCAGCCGGGAACAAGAGACCCAGTACTTC	CASREQETQYF
TRBJ2-7	NA	TRBV5-8	NA	15	TGTGCCAGCAATAAACAGGGCACTTTTCTGTACGAGCAGTACTTC	CASNKQGTFLYEQYF
TRBJ1-2	NA	TRBV12-3/TRBV12-4	once	13	TGTGCCAGCACCCTAAGGGGTTCCTATGGCTACACCTTC	CASTLRGSYGYTF
TRBJ1-4	TRBD1	TRBV18	NA	15	TGTGCCAGCTCGCGAGACAGGGGTTTAGAAGAAAAACTGTTTTTT	CASSRDRGLEEKLFF
TRBJ1-6	NA	TRBV5-1	NA	15	TGCGCCAGCAGCCCTGGAGTACGCTTTGTTTCACCCCTCCACTTT	CASSPGVRFVSPLHF
TRBJ2-3	NA	TRBV19	NA	13	TGTGCCAGTAGTATAGGAAGAGCAGATACGCAGTATTTT	CASSIGRADTQYF
TRBJ1-5	NA	TRBV6-2/TRBV6-3	NA	14	TGTGCCAGCAGTTACCTTGGGAACAATCAGCCCCAGCATTTT	CASSYLGNNQPQHF